A selection of T cell receptor beta chains follows, all from one sample in a study of blood T cell repertoires in COVID-19. TCRdb's table, derived via immunoSEQ multiplex PCR, lists solely in-frame clones and lacks some. This sample carries tens of thousands of clones, 70% to 90% of them seen once, and the ten largest clones take 1.3%. The sample was peripheral blood. These receptors originate from a man aged 55-75 years with acute or convalescent COVID-19. Each CDR3 is given with its conserved first and last residue. Fields, in order: J gene, V gene, D gene, clone size, CDR3 protein, CDR3 DNA. D genes are given only for firm matches. Size is omitted from some rows. Given values are once, few, many or a class for expanded clones.

J gene: TRBJ2-7
V gene: TRBV5-6
D gene: TRBD1
clone size: NA
CDR3 protein: CASSLGQGRGEQYF
CDR3 DNA: TGTGCCAGCAGCTTGGGACAGGGAAGGGGAGAGCAGTACTTC

J gene: TRBJ1-6
V gene: TRBV7-9
D gene: NA
clone size: few
CDR3 protein: CASTRDSVGSPLHF
CDR3 DNA: TGTGCCAGCACCAGAGACTCAGTCGGTTCACCCCTCCACTTT

J gene: TRBJ1-2
V gene: TRBV27
D gene: TRBD1
clone size: NA
CDR3 protein: CASSLADRGDGYTF
CDR3 DNA: TGTGCCAGCAGTTTAGCGGACAGGGGCGATGGCTACACCTTC

J gene: TRBJ1-6
V gene: TRBV14
D gene: NA
clone size: NA
CDR3 protein: CASSLNSRVPLHF
CDR3 DNA: TGTGCCAGCAGCCTGAACAGCAGAGTGCCCCTCCACTTT

J gene: TRBJ2-2
V gene: TRBV28
D gene: NA
clone size: NA
CDR3 protein: CASRPSRNTGELFF
CDR3 DNA: TGTGCCAGCAGGCCCTCCAGGAACACCGGGGAGCTGTTTTTT

J gene: TRBJ2-1
V gene: TRBV9
D gene: NA
clone size: NA
CDR3 protein: CASSSLGSSYNEQFF
CDR3 DNA: TGTGCCAGCAGCTCTCTCGGGAGCTCCTACAATGAGCAGTTCTTC

J gene: TRBJ1-2
V gene: TRBV12-5
D gene: TRBD1
clone size: NA
CDR3 protein: CASGHRTGGRRGDGYTF
CDR3 DNA: TGTGCTAGTGGGCACCGGACAGGGGGGCGTAGAGGCGATGGCTACACCTTC

J gene: TRBJ2-5
V gene: TRBV7-9
D gene: TRBD1
clone size: NA
CDR3 protein: CASSTGTGTKETQYF
CDR3 DNA: TGTGCCAGCAGCACCGGGACAGGGACGAAGGAGACCCAGTACTTC

J gene: TRBJ2-3
V gene: TRBV11-2
D gene: NA
clone size: NA
CDR3 protein: CASSAVGGADTQYF
CDR3 DNA: TGTGCCAGCAGCGCGGTCGGGGGAGCAGATACGCAGTATTTT

J gene: TRBJ2-7
V gene: TRBV11-3
D gene: NA
clone size: NA
CDR3 protein: CASSLTTTGPMYEQYF
CDR3 DNA: TGTGCCAGCAGCCTTACCACGACAGGCCCAATGTACGAGCAGTACTTC

J gene: TRBJ2-7
V gene: TRBV3-1/TRBV3-2
D gene: TRBD2
clone size: NA
CDR3 protein: CASSQHSGGMRNEQYF
CDR3 DNA: TGTGCCAGCAGCCAACATAGCGGGGGGATGAGGAACGAGCAGTACTTC

J gene: TRBJ2-1
V gene: TRBV7-6
D gene: TRBD2
clone size: NA
CDR3 protein: CASSRGLAGGNEQFF
CDR3 DNA: TGTGCCAGCAGCCGGGGACTAGCGGGGGGCAATGAGCAGTTCTTC

J gene: TRBJ2-7
V gene: TRBV10-3
D gene: NA
clone size: NA
CDR3 protein: CAISDKGAYEQYF
CDR3 DNA: TGTGCCATCAGTGATAAAGGGGCCTACGAGCAGTACTTC

J gene: TRBJ2-7
V gene: TRBV10-3
D gene: NA
clone size: few
CDR3 protein: CAISGTSSYEQYF
CDR3 DNA: TGTGCCATCAGTGGCACATCCTCCTACGAGCAGTACTTC

J gene: TRBJ1-1
V gene: TRBV6-5
D gene: TRBD1
clone size: NA
CDR3 protein: CASSSTGVEAFF
CDR3 DNA: TGTGCCAGCAGTTCGACAGGGGTGGAAGCTTTCTTT

J gene: TRBJ1-2
V gene: TRBV10-3
D gene: NA
clone size: NA
CDR3 protein: CAISENRDGYTF
CDR3 DNA: TGTGCCATCAGTGAAAACAGGGACGGCTACACCTTC

J gene: TRBJ2-1
V gene: TRBV3-1/TRBV3-2
D gene: TRBD2
clone size: NA
CDR3 protein: CASSQLAGDHEQFF
CDR3 DNA: TGTGCCAGCAGCCAACTAGCGGGAGATCATGAGCAGTTCTTC

J gene: TRBJ2-7
V gene: TRBV6-6
D gene: TRBD1
clone size: NA
CDR3 protein: CASNPRQGATYEQYF
CDR3 DNA: TGTGCCAGCAACCCTCGACAGGGGGCTACCTACGAGCAGTACTTC

J gene: TRBJ2-1
V gene: TRBV21-1
D gene: NA
clone size: NA
CDR3 protein: CASSSRSGLARRAAFVEQFF
CDR3 DNA: TGTGCCAGCAGCAGCCGATCGGGACTAGCGCGCCGTGCCGCCTTTGTTGAGCAGTTCTTC

J gene: TRBJ2-2
V gene: TRBV28
D gene: NA
clone size: NA
CDR3 protein: CASIAGNTGELFF
CDR3 DNA: TGTGCCAGCATTGCGGGGAACACCGGGGAGCTGTTTTTT

J gene: TRBJ2-1
V gene: TRBV27
D gene: TRBD2
clone size: NA
CDR3 protein: CASSFLQTSGVNEQFF
CDR3 DNA: TGTGCCAGCAGTTTCCTCCAGACTAGCGGGGTTAATGAGCAGTTCTTC

J gene: TRBJ1-5
V gene: TRBV6-5
D gene: TRBD1
clone size: NA
CDR3 protein: CASSYLGQGGQPQHF
CDR3 DNA: TGTGCCAGCAGTTATCTCGGACAGGGAGGCCAGCCCCAGCATTTT

J gene: TRBJ2-4
V gene: TRBV6-2/TRBV6-3
D gene: TRBD2
clone size: NA
CDR3 protein: CASSYLVILSSGGSKNIQYF
CDR3 DNA: TGTGCCAGCAGTTACTTGGTTATCCTGTCTAGCGGGGGTTCCAAAAACATTCAGTACTTC

J gene: TRBJ2-1
V gene: TRBV5-4
D gene: TRBD1
clone size: NA
CDR3 protein: CASSWDRVNEQFF
CDR3 DNA: TGTGCCAGCAGCTGGGACAGGGTAAATGAGCAGTTCTTC

J gene: TRBJ1-2
V gene: TRBV2
D gene: NA
clone size: NA
CDR3 protein: CASKGGGYGYTF
CDR3 DNA: TGTGCCAGCAAGGGAGGGGGCTATGGCTACACCTTC

J gene: TRBJ2-3
V gene: TRBV9
D gene: NA
clone size: NA
CDR3 protein: CASGTGGTDTQYF
CDR3 DNA: TGTGCCAGCGGGACGGGGGGCACAGATACGCAGTATTTT

J gene: TRBJ1-2
V gene: TRBV7-9
D gene: TRBD1
clone size: NA
CDR3 protein: CASTQQGGNYGYTF
CDR3 DNA: TGTGCCAGCACCCAACAGGGGGGCAACTATGGCTACACCTTC

J gene: TRBJ2-7
V gene: TRBV7-9
D gene: NA
clone size: NA
CDR3 protein: CASSLAITSNEQYF
CDR3 DNA: TGTGCCAGCAGCTTAGCGATCACGTCTAACGAGCAGTACTTC

J gene: TRBJ1-2
V gene: TRBV7-2
D gene: TRBD1
clone size: NA
CDR3 protein: CASSLERTGAHGYTF
CDR3 DNA: TGTGCCAGCAGCTTGGAACGAACAGGGGCGCATGGCTACACCTTC

J gene: TRBJ2-2
V gene: TRBV6-1
D gene: TRBD2
clone size: NA
CDR3 protein: CASSELTSGGAIFPGELFF
CDR3 DNA: TGTGCCAGCAGTGAATTAACTAGCGGGGGGGCAATATTTCCCGGGGAGCTGTTTTTT